The source of this T cell receptor (beta chain) is a study of T cells in Graves' hyperthyroidism and ophthalmopathy. V lost 2 bases, J lost 5 bases, and 10 bases stayed unmatched. Germline assignment: CDR1 GTSNPN and CDR2 SVGIG (reference sequence). The CDR3 runs 15 residues. Authors of the study amplified TCR beta CDR3 regions from RNA transcripts. During a first-round RT-PCR of the TCR CDR3, the HTBI primer set was used. TCRdb redid the calling of the multiplex PCR reads with MiXCR, one entry per CDR3 protein. The sample lists 450,000 to 500,000 distinct CDR3 sequences; about 20% were seen once. The clonotype originates from a woman between 65 and 79 years old with Graves' ophthalmopathy. The material sequenced was blood. V usage is TRBV30 and J usage is TRBJ2-5, with 8 nucleotides matching TRBD2. The CDR3 sequence: CAWSQRLAPTETQYF. The CDR3 bases are TGTGCCTGGAGTCAAAGACTAGCGCCTACGGAGACCCAGTACTTC.